This note documents a single T cell receptor (beta chain) sequence. Its antigen is unidentified. The sample is drawn from a study of T cell responses to AZD1222 COVID-19 vaccine. Profiled with immunoSEQ multiplex PCR; TCRdb holds only in-frame clones, not every one. This sample carries some 150,000 clones, around nine tenths of them seen once, and the ten largest clones take roughly 3%. Overall study findings and caveats: Epitopes outside B.1.351 and B.1.1.7 mutated regions reportedly drew nearly half of spike TCRs. White British donors predominated, females outnumbered males, and clonal diversity was possibly underestimated.

This TCR was recovered from an adult in good health. Sequenced here: peripheral blood, sampled on day 0 of AZD1222 vaccination.

The CDR3 reads CASSLSVGTGETQYF. Here the CDR3 DNA reads TGTGCCAGCAGTTTATCTGTCGGGACCGGGGAGACCCAGTACTTC. This chain uses TRBV27 with TRBJ2-5; tentatively, D is TRBD1 or TRBD2 (5 bases each). CDR1 is MNHEY and CDR2 is SMNVEV in the germline V gene (reference sequence). The CDR3 length is 15 residues. V was shortened by 0 bases and J by 5 bases, with 13 bases between the two germline ends.